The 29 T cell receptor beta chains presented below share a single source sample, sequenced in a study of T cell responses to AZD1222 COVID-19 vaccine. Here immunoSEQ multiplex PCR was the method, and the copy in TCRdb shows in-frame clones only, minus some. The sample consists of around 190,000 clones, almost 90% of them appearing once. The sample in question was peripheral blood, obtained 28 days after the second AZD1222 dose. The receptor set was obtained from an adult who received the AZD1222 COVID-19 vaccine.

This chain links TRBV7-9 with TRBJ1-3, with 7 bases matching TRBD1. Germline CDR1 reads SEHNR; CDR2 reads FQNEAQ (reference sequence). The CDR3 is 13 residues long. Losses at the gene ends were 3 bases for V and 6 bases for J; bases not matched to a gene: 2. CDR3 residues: CASSFDRENTIYF. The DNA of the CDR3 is TGTGCCAGCAGCTTCGACAGGGAAAACACCATATATTTT. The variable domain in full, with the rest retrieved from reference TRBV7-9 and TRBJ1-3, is DTGVSQNPRHKITKRGQNVTFRCDPISEHNRLYWYRQTLGQGPEFLTYFQNEAQLEKSRLLSDRFSAERPKGSFSTLEIQRTEQGDSAMYLCASSFDRENTIYFGEGSWLTVV.

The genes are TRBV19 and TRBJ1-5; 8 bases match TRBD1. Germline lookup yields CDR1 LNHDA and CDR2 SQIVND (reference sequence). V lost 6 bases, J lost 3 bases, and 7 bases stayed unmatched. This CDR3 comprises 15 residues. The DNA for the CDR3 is TGTGCCAGTAGGTTACAGGGGGGGTTCAATCAGCCCCAGCATTTT. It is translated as CASRLQGGFNQPQHF.

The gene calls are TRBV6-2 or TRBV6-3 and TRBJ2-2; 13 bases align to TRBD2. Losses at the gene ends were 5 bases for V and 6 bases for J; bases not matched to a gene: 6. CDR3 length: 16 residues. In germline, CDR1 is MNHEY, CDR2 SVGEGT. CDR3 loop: CASSLLTSGGPGELFF. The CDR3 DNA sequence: TGTGCCAGCAGTCTCTTGACTAGCGGGGGGCCCGGGGAGCTGTTTTTT.

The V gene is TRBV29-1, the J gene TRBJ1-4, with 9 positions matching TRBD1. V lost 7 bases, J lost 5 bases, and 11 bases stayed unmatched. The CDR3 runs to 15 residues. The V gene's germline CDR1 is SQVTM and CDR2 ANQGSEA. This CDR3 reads CSALRPGTGNEKLFF. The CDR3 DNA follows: TGCAGCGCCCTTCGCCCCGGGACAGGGAATGAAAAACTGTTTTTT.

The CDR3 DNA follows: TGTGCCAGCAGCCTGAGACAGGGTGGAGAAAAACTGTTTTTT. Its protein product is CASSLRQGGEKLFF. V is TRBV7-6 and J is TRBJ1-4; TRBD1 matches 7 bases. Per germline, CDR1 SGHVS and CDR2 FNYEAQ. CDR3 length equals 14 residues. J gave up 8 bases and V 5 bases, and 8 bases lay outside the gene matches.

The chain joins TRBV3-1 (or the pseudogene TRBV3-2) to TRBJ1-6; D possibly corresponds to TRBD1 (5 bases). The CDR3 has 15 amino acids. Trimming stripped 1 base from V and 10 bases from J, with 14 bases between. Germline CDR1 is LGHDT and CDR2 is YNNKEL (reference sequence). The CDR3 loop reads CASSQGSEGDSPLHF. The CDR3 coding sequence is TGTGCCAGCAGCCAAGGGTCAGAAGGGGACTCACCCCTCCACTTT.

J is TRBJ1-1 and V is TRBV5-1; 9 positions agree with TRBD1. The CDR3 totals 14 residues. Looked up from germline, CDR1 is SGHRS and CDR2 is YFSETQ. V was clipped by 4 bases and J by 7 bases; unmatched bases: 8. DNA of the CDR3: TGCGCCAGCAGCCTTGTGGACAGGGGTGGTGAAGCTTTCTTT. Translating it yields CASSLVDRGGEAFF.

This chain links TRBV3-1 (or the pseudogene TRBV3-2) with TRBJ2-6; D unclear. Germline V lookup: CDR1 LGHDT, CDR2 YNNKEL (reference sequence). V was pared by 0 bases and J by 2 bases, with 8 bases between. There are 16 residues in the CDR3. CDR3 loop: CASSQDFGTGANVLTF. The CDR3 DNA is TGTGCCAGCAGCCAAGATTTTGGTACTGGGGCCAACGTCCTGACTTTC.

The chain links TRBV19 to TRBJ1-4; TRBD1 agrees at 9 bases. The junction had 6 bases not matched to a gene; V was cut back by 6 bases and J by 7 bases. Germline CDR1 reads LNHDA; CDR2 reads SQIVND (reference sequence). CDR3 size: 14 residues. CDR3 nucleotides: TGTGCCAGTAGAACGACAGGGGGTGGTGAAAAACTGTTTTTT. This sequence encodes CASRTTGGGEKLFF.

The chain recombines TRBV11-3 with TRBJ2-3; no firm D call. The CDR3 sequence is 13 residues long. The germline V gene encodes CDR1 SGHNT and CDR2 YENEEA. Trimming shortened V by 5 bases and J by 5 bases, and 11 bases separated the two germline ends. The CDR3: CASSPPVGDTQYF. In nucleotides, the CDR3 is TGTGCCAGCAGCCCACCCGTCGGAGATACGCAGTATTTT.

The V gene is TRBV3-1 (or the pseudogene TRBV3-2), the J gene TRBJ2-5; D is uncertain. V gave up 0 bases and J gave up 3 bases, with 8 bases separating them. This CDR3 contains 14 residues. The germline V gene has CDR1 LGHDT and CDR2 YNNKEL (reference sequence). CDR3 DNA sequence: TGTGCCAGCAGCCAAGACATACACAAAGAGACCCAGTACTTC. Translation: CASSQDIHKETQYF.

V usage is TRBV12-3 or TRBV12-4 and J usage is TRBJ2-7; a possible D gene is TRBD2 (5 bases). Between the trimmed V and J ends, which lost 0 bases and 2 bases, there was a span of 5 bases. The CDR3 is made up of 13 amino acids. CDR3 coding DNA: TGTGCCAGCAGTTTAGCCGGGGCCTACGAGCAGTACTTC. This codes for CASSLAGAYEQYF.

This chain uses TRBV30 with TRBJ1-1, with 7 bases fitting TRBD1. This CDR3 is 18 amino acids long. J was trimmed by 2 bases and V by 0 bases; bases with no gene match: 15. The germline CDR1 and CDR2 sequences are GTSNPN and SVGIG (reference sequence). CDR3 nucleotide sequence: TGTGCCTGGAGTGTACGGGTTACGGGACAGCTAATAAACACTGAAGCTTTCTTT. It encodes CAWSVRVTGQLINTEAFF.

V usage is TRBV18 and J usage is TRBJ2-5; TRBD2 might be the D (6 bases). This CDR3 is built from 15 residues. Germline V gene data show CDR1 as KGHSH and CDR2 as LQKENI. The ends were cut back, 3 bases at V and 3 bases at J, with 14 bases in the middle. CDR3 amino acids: CASSPQAGGEETQYF. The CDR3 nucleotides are TGTGCCAGCTCACCTCAGGCAGGAGGGGAAGAGACCCAGTACTTC. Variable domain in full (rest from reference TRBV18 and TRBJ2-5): NAGVMQNPRHLVRRRGQEARLRCSPMKGHSHVYWYRQLPEEGLKFMVYLQKENIIDESGMPKERFSAEFPKEGPSILRIQQVVRGDSAAYFCASSPQAGGEETQYFGPGTRLLVL.

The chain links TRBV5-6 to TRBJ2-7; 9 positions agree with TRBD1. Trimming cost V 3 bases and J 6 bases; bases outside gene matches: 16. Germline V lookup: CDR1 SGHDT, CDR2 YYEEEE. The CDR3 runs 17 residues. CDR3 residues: CASSWDLGPTGGGEQYF. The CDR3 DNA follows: TGTGCCAGCAGCTGGGACCTCGGCCCGACAGGGGGTGGCGAGCAGTACTTC. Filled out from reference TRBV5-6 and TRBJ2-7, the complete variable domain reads DAGVTQSPTHLIKTRGQQVTLRCSPKSGHDTVSWYQQALGQGPQFIFQYYEEEERQRGNFPDRFSGHQFPNYSSELNVNALLLGDSALYLCASSWDLGPTGGGEQYFGPGTRLTVT.

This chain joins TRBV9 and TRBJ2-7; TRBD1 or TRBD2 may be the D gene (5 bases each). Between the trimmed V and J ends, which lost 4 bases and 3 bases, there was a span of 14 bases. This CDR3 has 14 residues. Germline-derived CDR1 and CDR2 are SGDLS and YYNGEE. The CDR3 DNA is TGTGCCAGCAGCCCCGTCGGGACGGGCTACGAGCAGTACTTC. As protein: CASSPVGTGYEQYF.

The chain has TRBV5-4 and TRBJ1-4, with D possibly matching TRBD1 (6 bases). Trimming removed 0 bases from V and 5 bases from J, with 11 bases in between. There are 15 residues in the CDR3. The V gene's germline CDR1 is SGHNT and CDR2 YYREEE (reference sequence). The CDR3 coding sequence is TGTGCCAGCAGCTTGGTGGGGGCTGGAAATGAAAAACTGTTTTTT. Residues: CASSLVGAGNEKLFF.

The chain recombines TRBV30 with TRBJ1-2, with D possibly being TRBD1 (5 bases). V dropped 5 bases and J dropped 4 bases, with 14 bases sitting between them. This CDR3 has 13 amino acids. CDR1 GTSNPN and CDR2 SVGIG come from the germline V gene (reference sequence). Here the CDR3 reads CAWGTGYGYGYTF. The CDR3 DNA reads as TGTGCCTGGGGGACCGGCTACGGCTATGGCTACACCTTC. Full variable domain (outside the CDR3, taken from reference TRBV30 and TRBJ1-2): SQTIHQWPATLVQPVGSPLSLECTVEGTSNPNLYWYRQAAGRGLQLLFYSVGIGQISSEVPQNLSASRPQDRQFILSSKKLLLSDSGFYLCAWGTGYGYGYTFGSGTRLTVV.

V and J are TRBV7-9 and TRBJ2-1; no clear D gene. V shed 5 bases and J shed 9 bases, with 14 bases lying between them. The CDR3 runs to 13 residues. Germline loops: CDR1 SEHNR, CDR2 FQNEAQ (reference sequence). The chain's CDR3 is CASSPALLPEQFF. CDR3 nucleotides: TGTGCCAGCAGCCCCGCACTACTCCCTGAGCAGTTCTTC.

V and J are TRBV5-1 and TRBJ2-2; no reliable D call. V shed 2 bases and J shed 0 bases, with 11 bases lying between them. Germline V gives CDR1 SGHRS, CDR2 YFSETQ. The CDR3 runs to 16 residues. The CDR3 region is CASSFVTTPNTGELFF. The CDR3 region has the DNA TGCGCCAGCAGCTTCGTGACAACCCCGAACACCGGGGAGCTGTTTTTT.

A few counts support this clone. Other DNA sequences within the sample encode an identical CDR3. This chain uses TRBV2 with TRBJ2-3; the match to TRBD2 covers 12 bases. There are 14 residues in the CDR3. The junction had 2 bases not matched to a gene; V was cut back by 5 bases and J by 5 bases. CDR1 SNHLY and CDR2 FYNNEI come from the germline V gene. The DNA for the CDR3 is TGTGCCAGCAGTCTAGCGGGGGGGAAAGATACGCAGTATTTT. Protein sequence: CASSLAGGKDTQYF.

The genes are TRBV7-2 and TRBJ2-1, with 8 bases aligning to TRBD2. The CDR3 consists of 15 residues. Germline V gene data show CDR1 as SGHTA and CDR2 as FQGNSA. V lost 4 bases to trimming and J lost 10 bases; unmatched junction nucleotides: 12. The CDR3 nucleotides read TGTGCCAGCAGCTCCTCCGCGACTAGCGATTCAGAGCAGTTCTTC. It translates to CASSSSATSDSEQFF.

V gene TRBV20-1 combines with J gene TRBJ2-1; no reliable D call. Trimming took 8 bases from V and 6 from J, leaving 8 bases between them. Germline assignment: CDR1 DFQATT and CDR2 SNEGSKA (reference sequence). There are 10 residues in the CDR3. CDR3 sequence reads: CSLHSNEQFF. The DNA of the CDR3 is TGCAGTTTGCACAGCAATGAGCAGTTCTTC.

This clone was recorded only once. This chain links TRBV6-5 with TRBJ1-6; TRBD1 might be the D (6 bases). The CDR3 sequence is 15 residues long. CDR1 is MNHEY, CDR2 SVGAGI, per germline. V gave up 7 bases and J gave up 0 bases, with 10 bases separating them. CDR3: CASKGGISYNSPLHF. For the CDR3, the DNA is TGTGCCAGCAAGGGGGGGATCTCCTATAATTCACCCCTCCACTTT.

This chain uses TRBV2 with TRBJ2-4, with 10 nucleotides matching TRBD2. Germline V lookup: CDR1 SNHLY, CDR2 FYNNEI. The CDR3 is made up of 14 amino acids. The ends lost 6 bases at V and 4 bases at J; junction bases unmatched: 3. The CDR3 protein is CASRGLAPKNIQYF. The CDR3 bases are TGTGCCAGCAGGGGACTAGCGCCTAAAAACATTCAGTACTTC.

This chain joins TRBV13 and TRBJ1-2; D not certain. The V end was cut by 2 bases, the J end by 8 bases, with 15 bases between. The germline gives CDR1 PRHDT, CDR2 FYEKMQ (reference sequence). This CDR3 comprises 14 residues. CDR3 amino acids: CASSLKWGTGGYTF. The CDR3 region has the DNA TGTGCCAGCAGCTTAAAATGGGGAACGGGCGGCTACACCTTC.

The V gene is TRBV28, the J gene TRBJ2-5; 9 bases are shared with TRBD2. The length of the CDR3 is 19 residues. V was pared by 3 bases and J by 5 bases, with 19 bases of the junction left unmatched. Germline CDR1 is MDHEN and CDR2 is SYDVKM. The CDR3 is CASSFDFRGGAGRWETQYF. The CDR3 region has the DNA TGTGCCAGCAGTTTTGATTTTCGCGGGGGGGCTGGTCGGTGGGAGACCCAGTACTTC.

CDR3 sequence reads: CATSPGGGAEETQYF. In nucleotides, the CDR3 is TGTGCCACCAGCCCCGGAGGGGGGGCCGAAGAGACCCAGTACTTC. The chain employs TRBV24-1 and TRBJ2-5; tentatively, D is TRBD2 (7 bases). The germline V and J ends were trimmed by 7 bases and 3 bases, with 17 bases remaining between them. This CDR3 has 15 amino acids. Germline values: CDR1 KGHDR, CDR2 SFDVKD.

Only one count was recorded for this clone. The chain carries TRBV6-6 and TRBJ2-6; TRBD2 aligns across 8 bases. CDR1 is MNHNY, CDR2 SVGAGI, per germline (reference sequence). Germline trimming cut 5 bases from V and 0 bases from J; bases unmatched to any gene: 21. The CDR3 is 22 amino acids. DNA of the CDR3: TGTGCCAGCAGTCCGACGGGAGGGTGGCAGCACCACAATAACTCTGGGGCCAACGTCCTGACTTTC. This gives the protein CASSPTGGWQHHNNSGANVLTF.